What follows are 3 T cell receptor beta chains derived from one specimen sequenced in a study of beta chain features in type 1 diabetes. Study outcomes and limitations: Patients with Type 1 diabetes showed moderately but significantly shorter TCRB CDR3s in all four CD4+ subsets.

Every isolated RNA sample was fully reverse transcribed, so sequencing captured expressed TCRB transcripts. The data were produced by immunoSEQ multiplex PCR, yet TCRdb's version contains in-frame clones alone and is incomplete. The profile covers hundreds of thousands of clones, with around 15% appearing a single time and 0.022% taken by the ten largest. Their target antigens are unknown. Material: naive CD4+ T cells from blood. The receptors were gathered from a man aged 18-30 years with type 1 diabetes.

The chain is built from TRBV7-2 and TRBJ2-7; 7 bases agree with TRBD2. J was trimmed by 0 bases and V by 1 base; bases with no gene match: 6. The CDR3 is 16 amino acids. Germline loops: CDR1 SGHTA, CDR2 FQGNSA. CDR3 coding DNA: TGTGCCAGCAGCTTAGTCAGCGGGGTAAGCTCCTACGAGCAGTACTTC. Protein: CASSLVSGVSSYEQYF.

As to this clone: Distinct nucleotide sequences in the sample also encode this CDR3. The chain is built from TRBV4-1 and TRBJ2-7; TRBD1 agrees at 10 bases. The CDR3 totals 15 residues. V lost 1 base to trimming and J lost 0 bases; unmatched junction nucleotides: 0. Germline V gene data show CDR1 as MGHRA and CDR2 as YSYEKL. CDR3 in amino acids: CASSQGQGASYEQYF. The DNA for the CDR3 is TGCGCCAGCAGCCAAGGACAGGGGGCCTCCTACGAGCAGTACTTC.

V and J are TRBV2 and TRBJ1-2; D not certain. The CDR3 is made up of 12 amino acids. The V gene's germline CDR1 is SNHLY and CDR2 FYNNEI. The V and J ends lost 5 bases and 8 bases respectively, with 12 bases between them. CDR3 in DNA: TGTGCCAGCAGTCCCCTCGGGGAGGGCTACACCTTC. Its translation: CASSPLGEGYTF.